The sequence of this TCR beta chain was determined in a study of breast tumors, draining lymph nodes, adjacent tissues. Notes on the study in general: Tumors had less TCR diversity than lymph nodes, more than nontumor tissue. The data were judged consistent with most tumor T cells coming from lymph node and expanding in tumor.

This clonotype was detected ten times or more. Its antigen is still unknown. Samples came from axillary lymph nodes draining the breast cancer. Germline V gene lookup returns CDR1 KGHSH and CDR2 LQKENI. The CDR3 runs 16 residues. V trimming: 3 bases; J trimming: 6 bases; junction bases outside the gene matches: 9. A single record per CDR3 protein comes from TCRdb applying MiXCR to the multiplex PCR reads. The repertoire holds fewer than 250,000 distinct CDR3 sequences, about 34% seen once, with just over 1.4% in the top ten. The sample was axillary lymph node tissue. This rearrangement joins TRBV18 to TRBJ2-7; 12 bases line up with TRBD2. The origin of this receptor is a female donor with breast cancer. Some clones in this sample may be carry-over from other donors' samples. The CDR3 nucleotides read TGTGCCAGCTCACCCGGAGGGGGACTAGCGGGTTTCGAGCAGTACTTC. Translated, it gives CASSPGGGLAGFEQYF.